This TCR beta chain was recorded in a study of control samples from healthy donors and cancer patients. The assay was immunoSEQ multiplex PCR, and TCRdb's table has in-frame clones only and misses some. The table has 50,000 or so clones, 85% to 95% seen once. The CDR3 consists of 13 residues. Between the trimmed V and J ends, which lost 4 bases and 5 bases, there was a span of 12 bases. Germline CDR1 reads SGHDT; CDR2 reads YYEEEE. Sequenced material: PBMCs. This chain uses TRBV5-6 with TRBJ2-5; D may be TRBD1 or TRBD2 (6 bases each). This TCR derives from a woman in her forties or fifties with head and neck cancer. CDR3 sequence reads: CASSRGGRETQYF. The DNA of the CDR3 is TGTGCCAGCAGCCGAGGGGGGAGGGAGACCCAGTACTTC.